Listed below are T cell receptor beta chains from one sample, sequenced in a study of cytomegalovirus exposure and HLA in healthy donors. TCRdb keeps only in-frame clones here, not all; method: immunoSEQ multiplex PCR. In the table there are about 160,000 clones, 80% of which are singletons. The sequencing input was PBMCs. The receptor set was obtained from a woman aged 45-65 years in good health and CMV-seronegative. Each CDR3 is given with its conserved first and last residue. The D gene is left open where the match is weak. The size of a clone is reported for some rows only, either as once, few or many, or as a class for expanded clones.

J: TRBJ1-2
V: TRBV10-3
D: TRBD1
size: -
DNA: TGTGCCATCAACCCGGGACAGGATTATGGCTACACCTTC
CDR3: CAINPGQDYGYTF

J: TRBJ2-1
V: TRBV5-1
D: -
size: -
DNA: TGCGCCAGCAGCTTGGGACAGTACAATGAGCAGTTCTTC
CDR3: CASSLGQYNEQFF

J: TRBJ2-7
V: TRBV7-9
D: TRBD2
size: -
DNA: TGTGCCAGCAGACTGACTAGCGGCTACGAGCAGTACTTC
CDR3: CASRLTSGYEQYF

J: TRBJ2-7
V: TRBV11-2
D: -
size: -
DNA: TGTGCCAGCAGCTTATCGGGGGGCCCCTACGAGCAGTACTTC
CDR3: CASSLSGGPYEQYF

J: TRBJ2-6
V: TRBV9
D: -
size: -
DNA: TGTGCCAGCAGCGTACTAGGCTCTGGGGCCAACGTCCTGACTTTC
CDR3: CASSVLGSGANVLTF

J: TRBJ1-4
V: TRBV4-3
D: TRBD1
size: -
DNA: TGCGCCAGCAGCCAAGATCTCAGGGGGGCAACTAATGAAAAACTGTTTTTT
CDR3: CASSQDLRGATNEKLFF

J: TRBJ1-4
V: TRBV25-1
D: TRBD1
size: -
DNA: TGTGCCAGCAGGGGAAACAGGGGAATTGAGGAAAAACTGTTTTTT
CDR3: CASRGNRGIEEKLFF

J: TRBJ1-1
V: TRBV18
D: -
size: -
DNA: TGTGCCAGCTCGGAGGGTCAAGGGACGGTCACTGAAGCTTTCTTT
CDR3: CASSEGQGTVTEAFF

J: TRBJ1-1
V: TRBV11-1
D: -
size: -
DNA: TGTGCCAGCAGATTGAACGGGGGGCGAGGGAACACTGAAGCTTTCTTT
CDR3: CASRLNGGRGNTEAFF

J: TRBJ1-5
V: TRBV6-6
D: -
size: -
DNA: TGTGCCAGCAACACCGGGGGGGCAGGGGTCAATCAGCCCCAGCATTTT
CDR3: CASNTGGAGVNQPQHF

J: TRBJ1-4
V: TRBV7-2
D: -
size: -
DNA: TGTGCCAGCAGCTTTATAGGGGCGACTAATGAAAAACTGTTTTTT
CDR3: CASSFIGATNEKLFF

J: TRBJ1-2
V: TRBV10-3
D: TRBD1
size: -
DNA: TGTGCCATCAGGGGGACAGGACAATATGGTGTCTACACCTTC
CDR3: CAIRGTGQYGVYTF

J: TRBJ1-5
V: TRBV27
D: -
size: -
DNA: TGTGCCAGCAGTTTACTCCGGGGTGACAATCAGCCCCAGCATTTT
CDR3: CASSLLRGDNQPQHF

J: TRBJ2-1
V: TRBV4-2
D: -
size: -
DNA: TGTGCCAGCAGCCGCAGCTTGCAGGCCCCGCAAGGTGAGCAGTTCTTC
CDR3: CASSRSLQAPQGEQFF

J: TRBJ1-1
V: TRBV28
D: -
size: -
DNA: TGTGCCAGCACCCGACTCGTTGGGGAAGCTTTCTTT
CDR3: CASTRLVGEAFF

J: TRBJ2-2
V: TRBV27
D: TRBD1
size: -
DNA: TGTGCCAGCAGCCGCGGGACAGGGGTAAACACCGGGGAGCTGTTTTTT
CDR3: CASSRGTGVNTGELFF

J: TRBJ1-2
V: TRBV6-5
D: TRBD1
size: -
DNA: TGTGCCAGCAGTTACTCGAAGGGACAGGTTTACTATGGCTACACCTTC
CDR3: CASSYSKGQVYYGYTF

J: TRBJ1-2
V: TRBV28
D: -
size: once
DNA: TGTGCCTCTACCCGACTCCAAGACTATGGCTACACCTTC
CDR3: CASTRLQDYGYTF

J: TRBJ2-3
V: TRBV5-1
D: TRBD2
size: -
DNA: TGCGCCAGCAGCTTGGATGCGGGAGGGTCAGATACGCAGTATTTT
CDR3: CASSLDAGGSDTQYF

J: TRBJ2-1
V: TRBV25-1
D: TRBD2
size: -
DNA: TGTGCCAGCAGTGAATATATTAGCGGGTCCAACAATGAGCAGTTCTTC
CDR3: CASSEYISGSNNEQFF

J: TRBJ2-7
V: TRBV6-5
D: -
size: -
DNA: TGTGCCAGCAGCCCATTACTAGCCGGATCCTACGAGCAGTACTTC
CDR3: CASSPLLAGSYEQYF

J: TRBJ2-3
V: TRBV27
D: -
size: few
DNA: TGTGCCAGCAAAAGGGAGAGATTTGATAGAGATACGCAGTATTTT
CDR3: CASKRERFDRDTQYF

J: TRBJ1-2
V: TRBV6-1
D: -
size: -
DNA: TGTGCCAGCAGTGAAAGCCTTGGGGCTTGGTATGGCTACACCTTC
CDR3: CASSESLGAWYGYTF

J: TRBJ2-2
V: TRBV25-1
D: TRBD2
size: -
DNA: TGTGCCAGCAGTGCAGCGGGGAAGAACACCGGGGAGCTGTTTTTT
CDR3: CASSAAGKNTGELFF

J: TRBJ2-3
V: TRBV7-2
D: TRBD1
size: -
DNA: TGTGCCAGCAGCCCCCTAGACAGGGGGCGGAATACGCAGTATTTT
CDR3: CASSPLDRGRNTQYF

J: TRBJ2-1
V: TRBV6-4
D: TRBD2
size: -
DNA: TGTGCCAGCAGTGACTCAACTAGCGGGAGCAATGAGCAGTTCTTC
CDR3: CASSDSTSGSNEQFF

J: TRBJ1-1
V: TRBV19
D: -
size: -
DNA: TGTGCCAGTAGTTTAACAGGGCTTTACACTGAAGCTTTCTTT
CDR3: CASSLTGLYTEAFF

J: TRBJ1-1
V: TRBV11-2
D: -
size: -
DNA: TGTGCCAGCAGCCCCCTATATGCTGAAGCTTTCTTT
CDR3: CASSPLYAEAFF

J: TRBJ2-7
V: TRBV27
D: TRBD1
size: -
DNA: TGTGCCAGCAGTAGCCCCGGGACAGGGGATCACGAGCAGTACTTC
CDR3: CASSSPGTGDHEQYF

J: TRBJ2-5
V: TRBV14
D: TRBD1
size: -
DNA: TGTGCCAGCAGCCACGGGACAGCATGGAGGGAGACCCAGTACTTC
CDR3: CASSHGTAWRETQYF

J: TRBJ2-5
V: TRBV29-1
D: TRBD2
size: -
DNA: TGCAGCGTCCAAAAATCTAGCGGGGGGGCCTGGCAAGAGACCCAGTACTTC
CDR3: CSVQKSSGGAWQETQYF

J: TRBJ1-3
V: TRBV7-9
D: -
size: -
DNA: TGTGCCAGCAGCTCCGTGGGCAACCCCCCTGGAAACACCATATATTTT
CDR3: CASSSVGNPPGNTIYF

J: TRBJ2-3
V: TRBV15
D: -
size: -
DNA: TGTGCCACCAGCATTGGGCACCTTAGCACAGATACGCAGTATTTT
CDR3: CATSIGHLSTDTQYF

J: TRBJ1-1
V: TRBV28
D: TRBD1
size: -
DNA: TGTGCCAGCAGACAGATTTGGGACAGGGGAATGAACACTGAAGCTTTCTTT
CDR3: CASRQIWDRGMNTEAFF

J: TRBJ2-5
V: TRBV13
D: -
size: once
DNA: TGTGCCAGCAGCCCCAAACTGGACAGATTTTGGGAGACCCAGTACTTC
CDR3: CASSPKLDRFWETQYF

J: TRBJ2-3
V: TRBV10-2
D: TRBD1
size: -
DNA: TGCGCCAGCGGACAGGGGGGCCCTGATACGCAGTATTTT
CDR3: CASGQGGPDTQYF

J: TRBJ1-2
V: TRBV27
D: TRBD1
size: once
DNA: TGTGCCAGCAGTCCGCGACAGGGTCTTAGCTATGGCTACACCTTC
CDR3: CASSPRQGLSYGYTF

J: TRBJ1-2
V: TRBV28
D: -
size: -
DNA: TGTGCCAGCAGTTTACCACAGGCGAATAACTATGGCTACACCTTC
CDR3: CASSLPQANNYGYTF

J: TRBJ2-3
V: TRBV4-1
D: -
size: -
DNA: TGCGCCAGCAGCTTGCGGGTTGGGGCAGATACGCAGTATTTT
CDR3: CASSLRVGADTQYF

J: TRBJ2-5
V: TRBV18
D: -
size: -
DNA: TGTGCCAGCTCACTCTATCGACAAGAGACCCAGTACTTC
CDR3: CASSLYRQETQYF

J: TRBJ1-5
V: TRBV19
D: -
size: -
DNA: TGTGCCAGTAATGATCCTGCAGGCGGCAATCAGCCCCAGCATTTT
CDR3: CASNDPAGGNQPQHF

J: TRBJ1-1
V: TRBV18
D: TRBD1
size: -
DNA: TGTGCCAGCTCACAGGGGGCCACTGAAGCTTTCTTT
CDR3: CASSQGATEAFF

J: TRBJ2-1
V: TRBV27
D: TRBD1
size: -
DNA: TGTGCCAGCAGTTTAATCGCCTTCACCGGGACAGGGGGCAAGAATGAGCAGTTCTTC
CDR3: CASSLIAFTGTGGKNEQFF

J: TRBJ1-2
V: TRBV2
D: -
size: once
DNA: TGTGCCAGCAGGGACACAACTAACTATGGCTACACCTTC
CDR3: CASRDTTNYGYTF

J: TRBJ2-5
V: TRBV5-6
D: -
size: -
DNA: TGTGCCAGCAGCCGGGGACTGCCCGAGGGAAGGACCCAGTACTTC
CDR3: CASSRGLPEGRTQYF